This passage covers 25 T cell receptor beta chains from one sample sequenced in a study of shared clonotypes between healthy human individuals. The table came from immunoSEQ multiplex PCR; TCRdb's copy has only in-frame clones and leaves some out. Of under 1,100,000 clones listed, 65% to 80% were seen once; the top ten hold about 1.5%. The sequencing input was memory CD4+ T cells sorted from blood. Described subset: CD45RA-negative fraction. The receptors come from a man aged 18 to 29 in good health.

On this clone: The identical CDR3 is also encoded by other nucleotide sequences in the sample. This chain joins TRBV30 and TRBJ1-1; no clear D. Trimming cost V 2 bases and J 4 bases, with 5 bases left between them. CDR1 and CDR2 from the germline V gene are GTSNPN and SVGIG (reference sequence). This CDR3 has 11 amino acids. The DNA of the CDR3 is TGTGCCTGGAGTCGCGGCACTGAAGCTTTCTTT. Translation: CAWSRGTEAFF.

The gene calls are TRBV7-9 and TRBJ2-1, with a possible D match to TRBD2 (6 bases). The germline V and J ends were trimmed by 5 bases and 4 bases, with 15 bases remaining between them. The CDR3 runs to 15 residues. CDR1 is SEHNR, CDR2 FQNEAQ, per germline (reference sequence). CDR3 DNA: TGTGCCAGCAGCGTATCCGGGACTCGTTACAATGAGCAGTTCTTC. It is translated as CASSVSGTRYNEQFF.

This clone was seen more than once but under ten times. The V gene is TRBV4-3, the J gene TRBJ2-1; TRBD2 might be the D (5 bases). Germline CDR1 is LGHNA and CDR2 is YSLEER. This CDR3 has 17 amino acids. With 0 bases removed from V and 3 bases from J, the gap between germline ends came to 15 bases. DNA of the CDR3: TGCGCCAGCAGCCAAGAGAGGGAGCTGCAGGTCTACAATGAGCAGTTCTTC. Translation: CASSQERELQVYNEQFF.

The chain has TRBV5-4 and TRBJ1-2; D may be TRBD1 (5 bases). The ends were cut back, 2 bases at V and 3 bases at J, with 11 bases in the middle. Germline CDR1 and CDR2: SGHNT and YYREEE (reference sequence). This CDR3 comprises 14 residues. The CDR3 reads CASSFGTADYGYTF. CDR3 in DNA: TGTGCCAGCAGCTTCGGGACTGCCGACTATGGCTACACCTTC.

The chain carries TRBV6-6 and TRBJ2-7, with D perhaps given as TRBD1 or TRBD2 (5 bases each). V lost 2 bases and J 0 bases, leaving 8 bases between the germline ends. CDR3 size: 14 residues. In germline, CDR1 is MNHNY, CDR2 SVGAGI (reference sequence). CDR3 sequence reads: CASSYGDHSYEQYF. Here the CDR3 DNA reads TGTGCCAGCAGTTACGGGGACCACTCCTACGAGCAGTACTTC.

This clone came up a few times. The rearrangement uses TRBV19 and TRBJ1-5; no definite D call. This CDR3 has 15 residues. The V gene lost 7 bases and the J gene lost 2 bases, with 15 bases spanning the gap. The V gene's germline CDR1 is LNHDA and CDR2 SQIVND (reference sequence). The CDR3 DNA reads TGTGCCAGTACCCCGACTCGGGCAGGCAATCAGCCCCAGCATTTT. It codes for CASTPTRAGNQPQHF.

This clone was detected only a few times. The J gene is TRBJ1-1, the V gene TRBV11-2; D not certain. In germline, CDR1 is SGHAT, CDR2 FQNNGV. The CDR3 consists of 12 residues. Trimming cost V 3 bases and J 6 bases, with 8 bases left between them. The chain's CDR3 is CASSLVIAEAFF. The CDR3 nucleotides read TGTGCCAGCAGCTTGGTAATCGCTGAAGCTTTCTTT.

This rearrangement joins TRBV6-6 to TRBJ2-2; D may be TRBD1 (5 bases). Germline V lookup: CDR1 MNHNY, CDR2 SVGAGI (reference sequence). V was shortened by 6 bases and J by 8 bases, with 13 bases between the two germline ends. CDR3 length: 13 amino acids. Here the CDR3 reads CASRSAQGGELFF. The CDR3 nucleotides read TGTGCCAGCAGATCCGCGCAGGGAGGGGAGCTGTTTTTT.

The J gene is TRBJ2-7, the V gene TRBV28; D gene uncertain. This CDR3 comprises 16 residues. V was clipped by 5 bases and J by 2 bases, with 19 bases between them. In germline, CDR1 is MDHEN, CDR2 SYDVKM. CDR3 loop: CASSPTRDVGTYEQYF. CDR3 coding DNA: TGTGCCAGCAGTCCCACCCGAGACGTGGGAACCTACGAGCAGTACTTC.

The rearrangement joins TRBV19 to TRBJ2-7; TRBD1 or TRBD2 may be the D gene (5 bases each). This CDR3 contains 11 residues. In germline, CDR1 is LNHDA, CDR2 SQIVND (reference sequence). The germline V and J ends were trimmed by 3 bases and 5 bases, with 5 bases remaining between them. Written as DNA, the CDR3 is TGTGCCAGTAGTATGGGGGACGAGCAGTACTTC. Amino acid sequence: CASSMGDEQYF. The full variable domain, with the rest looked up from reference TRBV19 and TRBJ2-7, is DGGITQSPKYLFRKEGQNVTLSCEQNLNHDAMYWYRQDPGQGLRLIYYSQIVNDFQKGDIAEGYSVSREKKESFPLTVTSAQKNPTAFYLCASSMGDEQYFGPGTRLTVT.

The count of this clone is one. The V and J genes are TRBV30 and TRBJ2-2; the D gene is possibly TRBD2 (5 bases). CDR1 GTSNPN and CDR2 SVGIG come from the germline V gene (reference sequence). Trimming shortened V by 3 bases and J by 4 bases, and 18 bases separated the two germline ends. The CDR3 is 16 residues long. The CDR3 sequence is CAWRIPGTRSTGELFF. The CDR3, as DNA: TGTGCCTGGAGGATACCGGGAACCAGAAGCACCGGGGAGCTGTTTTTT.

The chain recombines TRBV7-9 with TRBJ1-2; 11 bases align to TRBD1. Germline CDR1 SEHNR, CDR2 FQNEAQ (reference sequence). CDR3 length equals 14 residues. V trimming: 5 bases; J trimming: 7 bases; junction bases outside the gene matches: 6. CDR3 residues: CASSLPGQGVGYTF. DNA for the CDR3: TGTGCCAGCAGCCTACCGGGACAGGGGGTTGGCTACACCTTC.

This sequence joins TRBV11-2 and TRBJ1-2, with unresolved D. The CDR3 runs to 14 residues. Germline CDR1 reads SGHAT; CDR2 reads FQNNGV. V was shortened by 1 base and J by 3 bases, with 9 bases between the two germline ends. As DNA, the CDR3 is TGTGCCAGCAGCTTAGGGGGAAGGGACTATGGCTACACCTTC. It yields the protein CASSLGGRDYGYTF. The variable domain in full, completed from reference TRBV11-2 and TRBJ1-2, reads EAGVAQSPRYKIIEKRQSVAFWCNPISGHATLYWYQQILGQGPKLLIQFQNNGVVDDSQLPKDRFSAERLKGVDSTLKIQPAKLEDSAVYLCASSLGGRDYGYTFGSGTRLTVV.

The rearrangement uses TRBV21-1 and TRBJ1-2; the table names TRBD1, a call not compared with the DNA. TRBV21-1 is recorded as a pseudogene. CDR3 length: 18 amino acids. As DNA, the CDR3 is TGTGCCAGCAGCAAATTTAGGGGGACAGGGGCAATAAACTATGGCTACACCTTC. Its protein product is CASSKFRGTGAINYGYTF.

This clone has just one count. Other nucleotide sequences in the sample specify the same CDR3. This sequence joins TRBV5-4 and TRBJ2-5, with no clear D. This CDR3 comprises 14 residues. CDR1 and CDR2 (germline): SGHNT, YYREEE (reference sequence). V shed 0 bases and J shed 0 bases, with 6 bases lying between them. CDR3 loop: CASSLDRYQETQYF. The CDR3 DNA reads as TGTGCCAGCAGCTTGGACCGGTACCAAGAGACCCAGTACTTC.

The V call is TRBV7-6, the J call TRBJ2-3; 7 bases match TRBD1. CDR1 and CDR2 from the germline V gene are SGHVS and FNYEAQ. Trimming cost V 5 bases and J 2 bases; bases outside gene matches: 1. The CDR3 is 13 residues long. The CDR3 sequence is CASSDRVTDTQYF. The CDR3 DNA sequence: TGTGCCAGCAGCGACAGGGTCACAGATACGCAGTATTTT.

This clone has a handful of counts. The genes are TRBV5-6 and TRBJ1-4; TRBD1 matches 7 bases. The germline V gene encodes CDR1 SGHDT and CDR2 YYEEEE. The CDR3 spans 14 residues. V lost 1 base to trimming and J lost 4 bases; unmatched junction nucleotides: 1. This chain's CDR3 is CASSLRDSNEKLFF. CDR3 nucleotide sequence: TGTGCCAGCAGCTTGAGGGACAGTAATGAAAAACTGTTTTTT.

The chain couples TRBV19 to TRBJ1-5; 9 nucleotides line up with TRBD1. Germline V gives CDR1 LNHDA, CDR2 SQIVND (reference sequence). V was clipped by 2 bases and J by 13 bases; unmatched bases: 9. This CDR3 comprises 14 residues. The CDR3, as DNA: TGTGCCAGTAGTATACAAGGACAGGGGCCGATACAGCATTTT. Translation: CASSIQGQGPIQHF. The variable domain in full, completed from reference TRBV19 and TRBJ1-5, reads DGGITQSPKYLFRKEGQNVTLSCEQNLNHDAMYWYRQDPGQGLRLIYYSQIVNDFQKGDIAEGYSVSREKKESFPLTVTSAQKNPTAFYLCASSIQGQGPIQHFGDGTRLSIL.

This sequence joins TRBV28 and TRBJ2-7; 11 bases line up with TRBD2. The CDR3 contains 15 residues. The ends lost 3 bases at V and 6 bases at J; junction bases unmatched: 7. Germline V gene data show CDR1 as MDHEN and CDR2 as SYDVKM. CDR3 amino acids: CASSFLLAGVVEQYF. CDR3 nucleotides: TGTGCCAGCAGTTTTCTACTAGCGGGAGTGGTCGAGCAGTACTTC.

V gene TRBV5-1 combines with J gene TRBJ2-1, with 8 bases lining up with TRBD2. Unmatched junction bases numbered 7, after V lost 4 bases and J lost 1 base. The CDR3 totals 16 residues. Germline V gene data show CDR1 as SGHRS and CDR2 as YFSETQ. As DNA, the CDR3 is TGCGCCAGCAGCCCCACCGGCGGGGGGTCCTACAATGAGCAGTTCTTC. Residues: CASSPTGGGSYNEQFF.

The V gene is TRBV7-2, the J gene TRBJ2-1; perhaps TRBD1 as D (5 bases). The CDR3 consists of 15 residues. V lost 6 bases and J lost 0, with 12 bases in between. CDR1 and CDR2 from the germline V gene are SGHTA and FQGNSA. The CDR3 DNA sequence: TGTGCCAGCAGGAATCAGGGAAGCTCCTACAATGAGCAGTTCTTC. The encoded protein is CASRNQGSSYNEQFF.

V usage is TRBV4-2 and J usage is TRBJ2-7; TRBD2 aligns across 8 bases. The CDR3 covers 16 residues. CDR1 and CDR2 from the germline V gene are LGHNA and YNFKEQ. V shed 0 bases, J shed 2 bases, and the junction held 6 bases outside the gene matches. The CDR3 bases are TGTGCCAGCAGCCAAGATGGAGCGGGGGTTCCCTACGAGCAGTACTTC. This translates into CASSQDGAGVPYEQYF.

The V call is TRBV5-6, the J call TRBJ2-3; possibly TRBD1 for D (7 bases). Deletions cut 4 bases from V and 2 bases from J, with 17 bases between. CDR1 is SGHDT, CDR2 YYEEEE, per germline. The CDR3 totals 16 residues. The CDR3 protein is CASSHLGGGATDTQYF. For the CDR3, the DNA is TGTGCCAGCAGCCACCTAGGGGGCGGGGCCACAGATACGCAGTATTTT.

The chain links TRBV5-6 to TRBJ2-7, with D uncertain. The CDR3 is 12 amino acids. V lost 2 bases and J lost 0, with 3 bases in between. Germline loops: CDR1 SGHDT, CDR2 YYEEEE. The CDR3 DNA reads as TGTGCCAGCAGCTTAACCTCCTACGAGCAGTACTTC. This encodes CASSLTSYEQYF.

This chain links TRBV5-1 with TRBJ1-3, with no clear D. This CDR3 is 15 amino acids long. Germline values: CDR1 SGHRS, CDR2 YFSETQ. V lost 1 base to trimming and J lost 1 base, with 9 bases between them. CDR3 residues: CASSLSGPSGNTIYF. For the CDR3, the DNA is TGCGCCAGCAGCTTGTCAGGACCATCTGGAAACACCATATATTTT. Looking up the rest from reference TRBV5-1 and TRBJ1-3 gives the full variable domain: KAGVTQTPRYLIKTRGQQVTLSCSPISGHRSVSWYQQTPGQGLQFLFEYFSETQRNKGNFPGRFSGRQFSNSRSEMNVSTLELGDSALYLCASSLSGPSGNTIYFGEGSWLTVV.